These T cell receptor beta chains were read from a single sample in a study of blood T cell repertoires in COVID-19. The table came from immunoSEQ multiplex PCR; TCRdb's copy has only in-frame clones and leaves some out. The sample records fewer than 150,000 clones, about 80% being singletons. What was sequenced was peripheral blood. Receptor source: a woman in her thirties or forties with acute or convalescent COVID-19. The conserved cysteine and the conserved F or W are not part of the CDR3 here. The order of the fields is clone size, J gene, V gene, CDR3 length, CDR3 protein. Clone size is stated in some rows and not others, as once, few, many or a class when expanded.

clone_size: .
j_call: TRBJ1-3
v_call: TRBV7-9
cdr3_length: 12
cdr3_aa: ASRTDRDGNTIY

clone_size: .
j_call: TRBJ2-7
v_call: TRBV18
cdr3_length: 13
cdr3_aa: ASSPRSGASYEQY

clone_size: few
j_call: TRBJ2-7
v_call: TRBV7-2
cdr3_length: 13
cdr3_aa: ASSSQPTGGNVQY

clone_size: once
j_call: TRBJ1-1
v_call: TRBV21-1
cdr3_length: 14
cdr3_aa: ASSVRSGQGNTEAF

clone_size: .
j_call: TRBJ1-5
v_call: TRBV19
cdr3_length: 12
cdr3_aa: ASSNRGGFQPQH

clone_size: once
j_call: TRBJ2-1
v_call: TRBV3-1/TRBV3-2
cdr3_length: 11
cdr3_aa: ASSAGLVNEQF

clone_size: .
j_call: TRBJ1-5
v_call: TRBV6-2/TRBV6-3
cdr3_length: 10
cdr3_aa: ASSYSRQPQH

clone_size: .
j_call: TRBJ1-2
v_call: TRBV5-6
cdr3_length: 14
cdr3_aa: ASSLVGQGLNYGYT

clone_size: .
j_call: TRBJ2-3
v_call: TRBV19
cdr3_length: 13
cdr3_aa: ASTSTSGGADTQY

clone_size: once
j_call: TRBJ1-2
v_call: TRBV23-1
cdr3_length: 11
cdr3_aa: ASTEQGDYGYT

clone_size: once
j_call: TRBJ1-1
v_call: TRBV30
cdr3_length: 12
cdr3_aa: AWRDRGFGTEAF

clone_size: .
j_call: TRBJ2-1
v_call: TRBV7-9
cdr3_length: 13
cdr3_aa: ASSPSGGDWDEQF

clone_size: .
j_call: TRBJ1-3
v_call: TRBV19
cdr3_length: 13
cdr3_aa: ASRGQRASGNTIY

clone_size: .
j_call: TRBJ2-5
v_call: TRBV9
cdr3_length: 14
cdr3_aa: ASSATGTLPKETQY

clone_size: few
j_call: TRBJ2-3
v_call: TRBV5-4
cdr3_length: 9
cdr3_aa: ASSISDTQY

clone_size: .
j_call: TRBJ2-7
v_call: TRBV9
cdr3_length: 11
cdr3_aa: ASSVEGAYEQY

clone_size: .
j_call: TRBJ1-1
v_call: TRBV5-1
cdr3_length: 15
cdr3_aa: ASSLGGTGELNTEAF

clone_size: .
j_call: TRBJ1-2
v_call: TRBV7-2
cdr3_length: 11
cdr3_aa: ASSVDSNYGYT

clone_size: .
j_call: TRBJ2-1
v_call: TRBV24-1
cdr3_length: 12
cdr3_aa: ATSEPGTKNEQF